The 4 T cell receptor beta chains given below trace back to one sample, sequenced in a study of regulatory T cells in long-lasting Graves disease. Researchers made TCR beta libraries by using iRepertoire HTBI primers and running Arm-PCR on CDR3 regions. TCRdb re-called the multiplex PCR reads through MiXCR, storing one row per CDR3 protein. The sample comprises around 250,000 distinct CDR3 sequences, roughly 21% of which are singletons, and about 14% rests with the top ten. As to time point: newly diagnosed GD, antithyroid drugs for less than 3 months. PBMC RNA was the source of the TCR library. The sample consisted of peripheral blood mononuclear cells (PBMCs), taken at new diagnosis, from a patient treated with antithyroid drugs. The receptors stem from a female donor with Graves disease.

A note on this clonotype: A read error is possible here, since a much larger clone lies one base away. This chain joins TRBV10-3 and TRBJ2-1, with D hard to call. The ends were cut back, 4 bases at V and 14 bases at J, with 21 bases in the middle. The germline V gene has CDR1 ENHRY and CDR2 SYGVKD. The CDR3 is 14 residues long. CDR3 DNA sequence: TGTGCCATCAGTGGAGGTTGGAGAGGTACAGAAGAGTTCTTC. Its translation is CAISGGWRGTEEFF.

This clonotype was seen ten or more times. V usage is TRBV6-2 or TRBV6-3 and J usage is TRBJ2-7, with D maybe TRBD2 (6 bases). Germline loops: CDR1 MNHEY, CDR2 SVGEGT. The CDR3 loop spans 16 amino acids. The germline V and J ends were trimmed by 2 bases and 6 bases, with 20 bases remaining between them. Here the CDR3 reads CASSYGREPRMFEQYF. CDR3 nucleotides: TGTGCCAGCAGTTACGGACGGGAGCCTCGTATGTTCGAGCAGTACTTC.

This clonotype has a count of ten or more. The chain employs TRBV5-5 and TRBJ1-1; 9 nucleotides align to TRBD1. V lost 4 bases and J lost 0; bases outside the gene matches: 4. Germline CDR1 SGHKS, CDR2 YYEKEE (reference sequence). This CDR3 comprises 15 residues. The CDR3 DNA sequence: TGTGCCAGCAGCCCTCGGACAGGGGTGAACACTGAAGCTTTCTTT. It is translated as CASSPRTGVNTEAFF.

This clonotype came up many times. This chain connects TRBV5-5 to TRBJ1-1; 7 nucleotides agree with TRBD1. There are 17 residues in the CDR3. Germline assignment: CDR1 SGHKS and CDR2 YYEKEE (reference sequence). The V segment lost 0 bases and the J segment 1 base; nucleotides outside the gene matches: 9. The CDR3 DNA follows: TGTGCCAGCAGCTTGGCCCTCCAGGGGGGAGGGAACACTGAAGCTTTCTTT. This sequence encodes CASSLALQGGGNTEAFF.